The clone carrying this T cell receptor beta chain turned up a few times. Its cognate antigen is unknown. This record comes from a study of cytomegalovirus exposure and HLA in healthy donors. Study overall: Of all 400 or so donors who were genotyped, 81% belonged to the Caucasian-associated ancestry cluster.

V trimming: 4 bases; J trimming: 2 bases; junction bases outside the gene matches: 6. The CDR3 covers 17 residues. The germline V gene has CDR1 SGHRS and CDR2 YFSETQ. Primers included in the PCR were 60 Vbeta and 13 Jbeta primers. Generated by immunoSEQ multiplex PCR, the TCRdb table keeps only in-frame clones and is missing some. The table has around 93,000 clones, under 90% seen once. Study-wide results and caveats: TCR beta chains numbering more than 150 were designated cytomegalovirus-associated. About 87% or about 30% of the time was how often most TCR beta V segments were productive, according to an earlier analysis.

This sequence joins TRBV5-1 and TRBJ2-6; 10 nucleotides align to TRBD1. This clonotype was obtained from a man aged 45 to 65 in good health and CMV-seronegative. The sample comprised PBMCs. The CDR3 DNA reads as TGCGCCAGCAGCGTTGACGGGACAGGGGCTGGGGCCAACGTCCTGACTTTC. This translates into CASSVDGTGAGANVLTF.